This TCR beta chain was captured by sequencing in a study of technical replicates of blood from several donors listed by TCRdb under 2017. From the cysteine up to the phenylalanine, the CDR3 has a length of 12 residues. Here the CDR3 DNA is all that survives: 36 bases in frame from base 1. Here V drops 5 bases and J drops 9 bases, and the junction holds 2 bases not matched to any gene. As encoded in the germline V gene (reference sequence), CDR1 is PRHDT while CDR2 is FYEKMQ. The method behind the library was the immunoSEQ multiplex PCR assay. What TCRdb holds here is the immuneACCESS table cut down to in-frame rearrangements. Part of the clones is not present; checked against another copy, under half of the missing clones reflect an unresolved V gene, and the others are unexplained. Here the sample has roughly 90,000 clones; under 95% occur a single time. Jointly, the top ten make up around 0.3% of the sample.

Worth noting for this clone: Its antigen is still unknown. Base qualities were left out, and no much larger clone turns up one base away.

The V and J segments used are TRBV13 and TRBJ2-1, with TRBD1 identical over 9 junction bases. The source is a human donor in good health. The sample consisted of T cells isolated from PBMCs. CDR3 protein: CASSMGQGEQFF. The DNA is TGTGCCAGCAGCATGGGACAGGGTGAGCAGTTCTTC. Outside the CDR3, residues come from the reference TRBV13 and TRBJ2-1 proteins, so the full variable domain is: AAGVIQSPRHLIKEKRETATLKCYPIPRHDTVYWYQQGPGQDPQFLISFYEKMQSDKGSIPDRFSAQQFSDYHSELNMSSLELGDSALYFCASSMGQGEQFFGPGTRLTVL.